This T cell receptor (beta chain) was identified in a study of beta chain features in type 1 diabetes. Whole-study results and caveats: Type 1 diabetes patients had TCRB CDR3s that were shorter (moderately but significantly so) in all four CD4+ subsets.

Reverse transcription of all isolated RNA meant that expressed TCRB transcripts were sequenced. Method: immunoSEQ multiplex PCR; TCRdb's copy keeps in-frame clones and lacks some. This sample carries more than 550,000 clones, about 14% of them seen once, and the ten largest clones take nearly 0.04%. The germline gives CDR1 SGHTA, CDR2 FQGNSA. Trimming removed 1 base from V and 2 bases from J, with 12 bases in between. The CDR3 contains 16 residues. This clone was detected a few times. What it recognizes is unknown. The source of this sequence is a man aged 18 to 30 with type 1 diabetes. Sequences were obtained from naive CD4+ T cells from blood. The genes are TRBV7-2 and TRBJ2-1; D may be TRBD2 (7 bases). The CDR3 sequence is CASSLGGGGTYNEQFF. The CDR3 region has the DNA TGTGCCAGCAGCTTAGGTGGCGGGGGCACCTACAATGAGCAGTTCTTC.